The 3 T cell receptor beta chains below all came from one sample that was sequenced in a study of a mutant IDH1 vaccine in newly diagnosed glioma. These receptors have no identified antigens. TCRdb's table, derived via immunoSEQ multiplex PCR, lists solely in-frame clones and lacks some. This sample has tens of thousands of clones, with around 82% found just once. Documented time point: week 23, last vaccination. Doses of 300 ug of mutant IDH1 20-mer peptide were given with topical imiquimod. The sequences come from PBMCs, collected from a glioma patient whose treatment included an IDH1 peptide vaccine. Receptor source: a man younger than 30 with glioma.

V and J are TRBV30 and TRBJ1-5; weak D call: TRBD1 (5 bases). V lost 2 bases and J lost 6, with 11 bases in between. The CDR3 has 13 residues. CDR1 is GTSNPN and CDR2 is SVGIG in the germline V gene (reference sequence). The CDR3 reads CAWSLTGGQPQHF. CDR3 bases: TGTGCCTGGAGTTTAACAGGAGGTCAGCCCCAGCATTTT.

The chain carries TRBV19 and TRBJ2-5, with D perhaps TRBD1 (7 bases). CDR3 size: 16 residues. Germline CDR1 is LNHDA and CDR2 is SQIVND (reference sequence). Trimming removed 3 bases from V and 5 bases from J, with 19 bases in between. The CDR3 is CASSISARGAPETQYF. The CDR3 DNA reads as TGTGCCAGTAGTATTAGTGCCAGGGGGGCCCCGGAGACCCAGTACTTC.

Worth noting for this clone: Mismatch with germline at one junction end may stem from a read error. The J gene is TRBJ1-4, the V gene TRBV25-1, with a possible D match to TRBD1 (6 bases). This CDR3 contains 15 residues. Germline lookup yields CDR1 MGHDK and CDR2 SYGVNS. The CDR3 region is CASRESGTSPEKLFF. The DNA of the CDR3 is TGTGCCAGCAGGGAATCCGGGACAAGTCCTGAAAAACTGTTTTTT.